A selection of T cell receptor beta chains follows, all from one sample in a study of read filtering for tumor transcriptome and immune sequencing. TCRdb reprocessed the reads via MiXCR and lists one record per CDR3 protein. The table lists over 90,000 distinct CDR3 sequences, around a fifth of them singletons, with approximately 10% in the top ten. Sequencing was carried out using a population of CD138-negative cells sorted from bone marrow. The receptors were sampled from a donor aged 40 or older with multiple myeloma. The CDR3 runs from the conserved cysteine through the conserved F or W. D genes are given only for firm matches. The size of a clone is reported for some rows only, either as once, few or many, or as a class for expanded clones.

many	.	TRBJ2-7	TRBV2	CASIGVLYEQYF	TGTGCCAGCATAGGCGTATTATACGAGCAGTACTTC
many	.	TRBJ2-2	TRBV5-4	CASSLGGQTGELFF	TGTGCCAGCAGCTTGGGGGGGCAGACCGGGGAGCTGTTTTTT
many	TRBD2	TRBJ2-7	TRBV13	CASSSRLAGYYEQYF	TGTGCCAGCAGCTCGAGACTAGCGGGGTACTACGAGCAGTACTTC
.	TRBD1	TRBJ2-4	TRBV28	CASRGTQGVRAKNIQYF	TGTGCCAGCAGGGGAACCCAGGGGGTTAGGGCCAAAAACATTCAGTACTTC
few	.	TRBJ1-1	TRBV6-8	CASTAGGMNTEAFF	TGTGCCAGCACAGCCGGTGGAATGAACACTGAAGCTTTCTTT
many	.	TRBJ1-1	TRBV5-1	CASSPIGGYTEAFF	TGCGCCAGCAGCCCGATCGGGGGATACACTGAAGCTTTCTTT
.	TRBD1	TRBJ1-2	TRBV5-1	CASSIGTAQRGYTF	TGCGCCAGCAGCATCGGGACAGCTCAGCGCGGCTACACCTTC
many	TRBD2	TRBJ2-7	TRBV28	CASSTQRGPPYEQYF	TGTGCCAGCAGTACCCAGCGGGGCCCTCCCTACGAGCAGTACTTC
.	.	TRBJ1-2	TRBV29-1	CSVGGGQYYGYTF	TGCAGCGTGGGCGGGGGGCAGTACTATGGCTACACCTTC
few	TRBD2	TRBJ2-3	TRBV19	CASTLRGLAATDTQYF	TGTGCCAGTACCCTAAGGGGACTAGCGGCGACAGATACGCAGTATTTT
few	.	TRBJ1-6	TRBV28	CASRPTVLRNSPLHF	TGTGCCAGCAGGCCCACCGTTTTACGTAATTCACCCCTCCACTTT
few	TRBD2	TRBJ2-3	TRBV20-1	CSAIRGGLTDTQYF	TGCAGTGCTATCCGGGGGGGGCTCACAGATACGCAGTATTTT
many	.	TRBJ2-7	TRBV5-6	CASSLDATADYEQYF	TGTGCCAGCAGCTTGGATGCCACGGCAGACTACGAGCAGTACTTC
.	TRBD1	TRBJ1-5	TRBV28	CASSPLTGLGQPQHF	TGTGCCAGCAGTCCGCTGACAGGGCTAGGTCAGCCCCAGCATTTT
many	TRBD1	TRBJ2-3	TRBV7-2	CASSRRDRGPVTDTQYF	TGTGCCAGCAGCAGGCGGGACAGGGGGCCGGTCACAGATACGCAGTATTTT
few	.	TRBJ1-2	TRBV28	CASSLQDYGYAF	TGTGCCAGCAGTTTACAAGATTATGGCTACGCCTTC
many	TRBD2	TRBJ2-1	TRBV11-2	CASSPPLAGVDEQFF	TGTGCCAGCAGCCCCCCCCTTGCGGGGGTCGATGAGCAGTTCTTC
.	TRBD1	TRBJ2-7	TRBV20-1	CSARDRGFYEQYF	TGCAGTGCTAGGGACAGGGGGTTTTACGAGCAGTACTTC
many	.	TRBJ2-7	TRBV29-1	CSAGGAGARGSYEQYF	TGCAGCGCCGGAGGGGCAGGGGCCCGGGGGTCCTACGAGCAGTACTTC
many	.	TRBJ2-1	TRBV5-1	CASSLAWGIDYNEQFF	TGCGCCAGCAGCTTGGCTTGGGGAATCGACTACAATGAGCAGTTCTTC
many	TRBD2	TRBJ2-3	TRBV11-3	CASSQGLAMTDTQYF	TGTGCCAGCAGCCAGGGACTAGCGATGACAGATACGCAGTATTTT
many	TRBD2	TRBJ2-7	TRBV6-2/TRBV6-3	CASSYHGLAGSYF	TGTGCCAGCAGTTACCATGGACTAGCGGGGTCGTACTTC
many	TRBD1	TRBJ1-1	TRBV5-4	CASSPGQTNTEAFF	TGTGCCAGCAGCCCGGGACAGACTAACACTGAAGCTTTCTTT
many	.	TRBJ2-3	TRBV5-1	CASSSERTPTDTQYF	TGCGCCAGCAGCTCGGAGCGGACCCCCACAGATACGCAGTATTTT
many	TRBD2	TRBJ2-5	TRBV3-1	CASSQTSGNQETQYF	TGTGCCAGCAGCCAAACTAGCGGGAACCAAGAGACCCAGTACTTC
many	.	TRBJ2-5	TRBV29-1	CSAAVGGQQETQYF	TGCAGCGCTGCTGTGGGGGGCCAACAAGAGACCCAGTACTTC
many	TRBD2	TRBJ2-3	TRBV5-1	CASSFSGGSEDTQYF	TGCGCCAGCAGCTTTAGCGGGGGGTCTGAAGATACGCAGTATTTT
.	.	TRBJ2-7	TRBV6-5	CASRVSETSYEQYF	TGTGCCAGCAGGGTCTCCGAGACTTCCTACGAGCAGTACTTC
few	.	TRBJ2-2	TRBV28	CASHFRVFGNTGELFF	TGTGCCAGCCATTTCAGGGTGTTCGGGAACACCGGGGAGCTGTTTTTT
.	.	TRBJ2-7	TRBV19	CASSPGGTYEQYF	TGTGCCAGTTCCCCTGGTGGCACCTACGAGCAGTACTTC
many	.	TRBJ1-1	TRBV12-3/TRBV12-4	CASSLDSTNTEAFF	TGTGCCAGCAGTTTAGACAGCACAAACACTGAAGCTTTCTTT
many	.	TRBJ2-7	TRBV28	CASSRPRLAEQYF	TGTGCCAGCAGCCGCCCGCGCCTCGCCGAGCAGTACTTC
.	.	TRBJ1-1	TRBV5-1	CASSLAAGAPEAFF	TGCGCCAGCAGCTTGGCCGCGGGGGCCCCTGAAGCTTTCTTT
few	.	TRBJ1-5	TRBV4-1	CASSQVLQGSRNQPQHF	TGCGCCAGCAGCCAAGTTCTACAGGGCTCACGCAATCAGCCCCAGCATTTT
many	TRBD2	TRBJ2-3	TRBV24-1	CATSAPGLAATDTQYF	TGTGCCACCAGCGCACCGGGACTAGCGGCAACAGATACGCAGTATTTT
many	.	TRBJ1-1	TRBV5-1	CASRRGTENTEAFF	TGCGCCAGCAGGCGGGGGACGGAGAACACTGAAGCTTTCTTT
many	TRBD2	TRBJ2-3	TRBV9	CASSVAKAGGSTDTQYF	TGTGCCAGCAGCGTAGCTAAAGCGGGGGGCTCCACAGATACGCAGTATTTT
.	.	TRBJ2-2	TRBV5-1	CASSLDPSGELFF	TGCGCCAGCAGCTTGGACCCGTCCGGGGAGCTGTTTTTT
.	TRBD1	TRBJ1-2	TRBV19	CASRQQGFNYGYTF	TGTGCCAGTAGACAACAGGGGTTTAACTATGGCTACACCTTC
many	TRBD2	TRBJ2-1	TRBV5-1	CASSLMTSGLYNEQFF	TGCGCCAGCAGCTTGATGACTAGCGGGCTCTACAATGAGCAGTTCTTC
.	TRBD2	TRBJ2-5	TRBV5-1	CASSLVPSGGQETQYF	TGCGCCAGCAGCTTGGTGCCTAGCGGGGGCCAAGAGACCCAGTACTTC
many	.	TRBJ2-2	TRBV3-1	CASSQHGTGELFF	TGTGCCAGCAGCCAACACGGGACCGGGGAGCTGTTTTTT
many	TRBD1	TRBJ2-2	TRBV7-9	CASSSTSQGTGELFF	TGTGCCAGCAGCTCAACCTCACAGGGGACCGGGGAGCTGTTTTTT
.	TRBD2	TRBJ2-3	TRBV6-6	CASTSSGGAATQYF	TGTGCCAGCACCTCTAGCGGGGGGGCAGCTACGCAGTATTTT
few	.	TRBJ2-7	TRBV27	CASSPGSPKGYEQYF	TGTGCCAGCAGTCCGGGGAGCCCAAAGGGCTACGAGCAGTACTTC
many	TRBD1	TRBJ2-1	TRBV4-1	CASSQPFGTGYNEQFF	TGCGCCAGCAGCCAACCTTTCGGGACAGGATACAATGAGCAGTTCTTC
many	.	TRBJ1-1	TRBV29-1	CSVTGTEAFF	TGCAGCGTTACTGGCACTGAAGCTTTCTTT
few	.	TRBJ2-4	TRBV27	CASSPLGGPKNIQYF	TGTGCCAGCAGTCCCCTTGGGGGGCCCAAAAACATTCAGTACTTC
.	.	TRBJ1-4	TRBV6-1	CASTPGRGEKLFF	TGTGCCAGCACCCCTGGCAGGGGTGAAAAACTGTTTTTT
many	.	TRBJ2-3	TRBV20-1	CSATGIDLTDTQYF	TGCAGTGCTACGGGAATCGACCTCACAGATACGCAGTATTTT
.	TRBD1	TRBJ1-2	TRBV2	CASLRTAGGDDYGYTF	TGTGCCAGCCTCCGAACGGCAGGGGGCGACGACTATGGCTACACCTTC
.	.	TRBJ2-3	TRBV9	CASSVGLKILDTQYF	TGTGCCAGCAGCGTGGGCCTTAAAATACTAGATACGCAGTATTTT
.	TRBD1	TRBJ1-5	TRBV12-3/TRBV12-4	CASSRTGEMRSQPQHF	TGTGCCAGCAGTCGGACAGGGGAGATGAGGTCCCAGCCCCAGCATTTT